A single sample is the source of the 25 T cell receptor beta chains below, sequenced in a study of cytomegalovirus exposure and HLA in healthy donors. Vbeta (60) and Jbeta (13) primers were used in the PCR. Libraries were prepared by immunoSEQ multiplex PCR; TCRdb keeps only in-frame clonotypes and omits some of them. The top ten clones hold around 4% of a sample with around 150,000 clones, about four fifths of them seen once. Sequencing input: PBMCs. The origin of the receptors is a man aged 35 to 55 in good health and CMV-seropositive.

The V and J genes are TRBV9 and TRBJ2-3; D unresolved. Trimming shortened V by 0 bases and J by 0 bases, and 5 bases separated the two germline ends. Germline V gene lookup returns CDR1 SGDLS and CDR2 YYNGEE. CDR3 length: 14 amino acids. The CDR3 DNA sequence: TGTGCCAGCAGCGTAGCCGGGAGCACAGATACGCAGTATTTT. Translating it yields CASSVAGSTDTQYF. The full variable domain, completed using reference TRBV9 and TRBJ2-3, is DSGVTQTPKHLITATGQRVTLRCSPRSGDLSVYWYQQSLDQGLQFLIQYYNGEERAKGNILERFSAQQFPDLHSELNLSSLELGDSALYFCASSVAGSTDTQYFGPGTRLTVL.

The gene calls are TRBV30 and TRBJ2-1, with 7 bases matching TRBD1. Unmatched junction bases numbered 2, after V lost 3 bases and J lost 6 bases. The CDR3 is made up of 12 amino acids. Germline V gene lookup returns CDR1 GTSNPN and CDR2 SVGIG (reference sequence). This CDR3 is CAWRTGPNEQFF. As DNA, the CDR3 is TGTGCCTGGAGGACAGGGCCCAATGAGCAGTTCTTC. Complete variable domain (other parts from reference TRBV30 and TRBJ2-1): SQTIHQWPATLVQPVGSPLSLECTVEGTSNPNLYWYRQAAGRGLQLLFYSVGIGQISSEVPQNLSASRPQDRQFILSSKKLLLSDSGFYLCAWRTGPNEQFFGPGTRLTVL.

The rearrangement joins TRBV6-5 to TRBJ1-2; 7 nucleotides agree with TRBD1. J lost 4 bases, V lost 5 bases, and 4 bases had no gene match. Germline V gives CDR1 MNHEY, CDR2 SVGAGI. This CDR3 region has 13 residues. The CDR3 loop reads CASSERGPYGYTF. The CDR3 DNA sequence: TGTGCCAGCAGTGAAAGGGGGCCCTATGGCTACACCTTC.

This rearrangement joins TRBV7-6 to TRBJ1-6; 7 bases align to TRBD1. Per the germline V gene, CDR1 is SGHVS and CDR2 is FNYEAQ. V lost 5 bases and J lost 2; bases outside the gene matches: 3. CDR3 length: 15 residues. This CDR3 is CASSPGQAYNSPLHF. In DNA form, the CDR3 reads TGTGCCAGCAGCCCCGGACAGGCCTATAATTCACCCCTCCACTTT.

The V call is TRBV6-4, the J call TRBJ1-2; 7 bases map to TRBD1. Unmatched junction bases numbered 10, after V lost 6 bases and J lost 3 bases. The CDR3 runs 15 residues. Germline V gene sequence: CDR1 MRHNA, CDR2 SNTAGT. CDR3 region: CASRGDRKRDYGYTF. The CDR3 DNA reads as TGTGCCAGCAGGGGGGACAGAAAGCGAGACTATGGCTACACCTTC.

This clone occurred once. This sequence joins TRBV19 and TRBJ1-2, with TRBD1 as a possible D gene (6 bases). V was cut by 8 bases and J by 8 bases, with 12 bases left in between. The length of the CDR3 is 11 residues. Germline values: CDR1 LNHDA, CDR2 SQIVND (reference sequence). The CDR3 nucleotides read TGTGCCAGTCAACAGGGAAGAGGCTACACCTTC. This codes for CASQQGRGYTF. Full variable domain (missing parts from reference TRBV19 and TRBJ1-2): DGGITQSPKYLFRKEGQNVTLSCEQNLNHDAMYWYRQDPGQGLRLIYYSQIVNDFQKGDIAEGYSVSREKKESFPLTVTSAQKNPTAFYLCASQQGRGYTFGSGTRLTVV.

The chain combines TRBV30 with TRBJ1-5; D perhaps matches TRBD1 (6 bases). The V and J ends lost 3 bases and 2 bases respectively, with 17 bases between them. Germline loops: CDR1 GTSNPN, CDR2 SVGIG (reference sequence). This CDR3 has 16 amino acids. DNA of the CDR3: TGTGCCTGGAGCCTCAAGGGGGGAGGGGGCAATCAGCCCCAGCATTTT. Amino acid sequence: CAWSLKGGGGNQPQHF.

In its sample, this clone was seen a few times. This rearrangement joins TRBV27 to TRBJ2-1; 7 bases are shared with TRBD2. Trimming took 4 bases from V and 2 from J; bases not matched to a gene: 5. Per the germline V gene, CDR1 is MNHEY and CDR2 is SMNVEV (reference sequence). This CDR3 spans 15 amino acids. The CDR3 reads CASSWEGRTYNEQFF. CDR3 in DNA: TGTGCCAGCAGTTGGGAGGGTAGGACCTACAATGAGCAGTTCTTC.

The chain employs TRBV18 and TRBJ2-1; 10 bases fit TRBD2. After removal of 3 bases from V and 7 bases from J, the junction contained 9 bases not matched to a gene. Germline V lookup: CDR1 KGHSH, CDR2 LQKENI. The length of the CDR3 is 16 residues. CDR3 nucleotide sequence: TGTGCCAGCTCACCGGGAGCGGGGGGGCCTGTAAATGAGCAGTTCTTC. It specifies CASSPGAGGPVNEQFF.

The V and J genes are TRBV4-3 and TRBJ1-1; 7 bases agree with TRBD1. With 1 base clipped from V and 3 bases from J, the junction kept 5 bases outside the gene matches. Looked up from germline, CDR1 is LGHNA and CDR2 is YSLEER. There are 15 residues in the CDR3. In DNA, the CDR3 is TGCGCCAGCAGCCAAGGGAGCAGGGGGGACACTGAAGCTTTCTTT. Amino acids: CASSQGSRGDTEAFF.

The V and J genes are TRBV2 and TRBJ2-3, with 13 bases fitting TRBD2. Looked up from germline, CDR1 is SNHLY and CDR2 is FYNNEI. This CDR3 has 15 residues. The J segment lost 5 bases and the V segment lost 6 bases, leaving 5 bases of the junction unmatched. Written as DNA, the CDR3 is TGTGCCAGCAGAAGGACTAGCGGGAGAGAAGATACGCAGTATTTT. Translation: CASRRTSGREDTQYF.

The chain recombines TRBV9 with TRBJ2-1; TRBD2 is a possible D gene (5 bases). This CDR3 region has 14 residues. Germline CDR1 is SGDLS and CDR2 is YYNGEE. Trimming removed 0 bases from V and 7 bases from J, with 11 bases in between. DNA of the CDR3: TGTGCCAGCAGCGTAGCTACGCCGGGGAATGAGCAGTTCTTC. As protein: CASSVATPGNEQFF.

The rearrangement joins TRBV25-1 to TRBJ2-7; D perhaps matches TRBD2 (6 bases). Germline values: CDR1 MGHDK, CDR2 SYGVNS. Trimming took 8 bases from V and 0 from J, leaving 11 bases between them. The CDR3 is 13 amino acids. This CDR3 is CASEASDSYEQYF. The CDR3 nucleotides are TGTGCCAGCGAAGCTAGCGACTCCTACGAGCAGTACTTC.

This clone was counted between two and nine times. The chain employs TRBV19 and TRBJ1-2; weak D call: TRBD1 (5 bases). CDR1 and CDR2 (germline): LNHDA, SQIVND (reference sequence). V was pared by 7 bases and J by 8 bases, with 20 bases between. This CDR3 has 14 residues. The DNA for the CDR3 is TGTGCCAGTACCTTTAGGGGCGCAGGTCGGGGCTACACCTTC. This translates into CASTFRGAGRGYTF.

The J gene is TRBJ1-5, the V gene TRBV7-9, with unresolved D. Per the germline V gene, CDR1 is SEHNR and CDR2 is FQNEAQ (reference sequence). This CDR3 contains 12 residues. With 3 bases removed from V and 6 bases from J, the gap between germline ends came to 6 bases. The CDR3 spells CASSFPSQPQHF. The CDR3 DNA sequence: TGTGCCAGCAGCTTCCCGAGTCAGCCCCAGCATTTT.

This clone was counted only a few times. The gene calls are TRBV25-1 and TRBJ1-4; 10 bases line up with TRBD1. V was pared by 5 bases and J by 9 bases, with 3 bases of the junction left unmatched. Germline CDR1 MGHDK, CDR2 SYGVNS. The CDR3 has 13 residues. The chain's CDR3 is CASSSDRGKKLFF. DNA for the CDR3: TGTGCCAGCAGTTCGGACAGGGGGAAAAAACTGTTTTTT. The full variable domain, completed using reference TRBV25-1 and TRBJ1-4, is EADIYQTPRYLVIGTGKKITLECSQTMGHDKMYWYQQDPGMELHLIHYSYGVNSTEKGDLSSESTVSRIRTEHFPLTLESARPSHTSQYLCASSSDRGKKLFFGSGTQLSVL.

This chain links TRBV9 with TRBJ2-4; TRBD2 agrees at 8 bases. The germline V gene has CDR1 SGDLS and CDR2 YYNGEE. V shed 0 bases, J shed 9 bases, and the junction held 5 bases outside the gene matches. This CDR3 region has 14 residues. The DNA for the CDR3 is TGTGCCAGCAGCGTAGAAGCGGGAGTAAGCATTCAGTACTTC. Protein sequence: CASSVEAGVSIQYF.

The chain is built from TRBV27 and TRBJ2-7; maybe TRBD1 (6 bases). Germline loops: CDR1 MNHEY, CDR2 SMNVEV (reference sequence). The CDR3 extends over 15 amino acids. V was pared by 3 bases and J by 4 bases, with 16 bases between. CDR3 amino acids: CASSFSGGRGYEQYF. The CDR3 DNA is TGTGCCAGCAGTTTTTCTGGGGGCAGGGGATACGAGCAGTACTTC.

This clone is a singleton in its sample. The V and J genes are TRBV29-1 and TRBJ2-7; 8 nucleotides align to TRBD2. V dropped 0 bases and J dropped 3; count of bases not matched to a gene: 10. CDR3 size: 16 residues. Germline V gene data show CDR1 as SQVTM and CDR2 as ANQGSEA. The CDR3 loop is CSVEDPAGREGYEQYF. The CDR3 nucleotides are TGCAGCGTTGAAGATCCGGCAGGACGGGAGGGCTACGAGCAGTACTTC.

V gene TRBV18 combines with J gene TRBJ2-7, with 8 bases matching TRBD2. The CDR3 spans 16 residues. Unmatched junction bases numbered 9, after V lost 2 bases and J lost 3 bases. Germline CDR1 KGHSH, CDR2 LQKENI. The CDR3 bases are TGTGCCAGCTCACCAACGTCGTCAGCGGGAGTCTACGAGCAGTACTTC. Residues: CASSPTSSAGVYEQYF. Full variable domain (outside the CDR3, taken from reference TRBV18 and TRBJ2-7): NAGVMQNPRHLVRRRGQEARLRCSPMKGHSHVYWYRQLPEEGLKFMVYLQKENIIDESGMPKERFSAEFPKEGPSILRIQQVVRGDSAAYFCASSPTSSAGVYEQYFGPGTRLTVT.

V and J are TRBV28 and TRBJ1-1; the D is unclear. V gave up 4 bases and J gave up 7 bases, with 13 bases separating them. CDR3 length: 13 amino acids. The V gene's germline CDR1 is MDHEN and CDR2 SYDVKM. CDR3 protein: CASSSNFEYEAFF. CDR3 nucleotides: TGTGCCAGCAGTTCAAACTTCGAGTATGAAGCTTTCTTT.

The V gene is TRBV9, the J gene TRBJ2-2; 7 positions match TRBD2. CDR3 length equals 16 residues. The ends lost 0 bases at V and 7 bases at J; junction bases unmatched: 9. Germline CDR1 SGDLS, CDR2 YYNGEE. The CDR3 coding sequence is TGTGCCAGCAGCGTAGGGGCAGGGAGGGAGTGCGGGGAGCTGTTTTTT. Translation gives CASSVGAGRECGELFF.

The V call is TRBV5-4, the J call TRBJ2-7; 14 nucleotides line up with TRBD2. The CDR3 has 17 residues. Trimming took 4 bases from V and 7 from J; bases not matched to a gene: 13. Germline V gene data show CDR1 as SGHNT and CDR2 as YYREEE (reference sequence). The CDR3 sequence is CASSLGTSGGRPREQYF. CDR3 sequence (DNA): TGTGCCAGCAGCCTGGGGACTAGCGGGGGACGACCAAGGGAGCAGTACTTC. Combining the CDR3 with reference TRBV5-4 and TRBJ2-7 gives the whole variable domain ETGVTQSPTHLIKTRGQQVTLRCSSQSGHNTVSWYQQALGQGPQFIFQYYREEENGRGNFPPRFSGLQFPNYSSELNVNALELDDSALYLCASSLGTSGGRPREQYFGPGTRLTVT.

The chain couples TRBV7-2 to TRBJ1-2; D is ambiguous. Per the germline V gene, CDR1 is SGHTA and CDR2 is FQGNSA. Deletions cut 6 bases from V and 0 bases from J, with 2 bases between. This CDR3 is 11 amino acids long. DNA of the CDR3: TGTGCCAGCAGTACTAACTATGGCTACACCTTC. It translates to CASSTNYGYTF.

The V call is TRBV9, the J call TRBJ1-2; TRBD1 matches 8 bases. The CDR3 runs to 16 residues. Germline V gene sequence: CDR1 SGDLS, CDR2 YYNGEE. V was pared by 5 bases and J by 6 bases, with 15 bases of the junction left unmatched. CDR3: CASSYNVDRVFDGYTF. The CDR3, as DNA: TGTGCCAGCAGTTACAACGTGGACAGGGTTTTCGATGGCTACACCTTC.